The next 12 T cell receptor beta chains were all read from a single sample in a study of blood T cell repertoires in COVID-19. The method was immunoSEQ multiplex PCR; TCRdb's version includes in-frame clones alone and lacks a portion of them. The sample has about 380,000 clones, about 87% seen once; the top ten hold 1% to 1.5%. The sample comprised PBMCs or T cells enriched from blood (not recorded which). Receptor source: a man aged 30 to 39 who had recovered from COVID-19.

The rearrangement links TRBV6-5 to TRBJ2-7, with TRBD1 matching 7 bases. Trimming removed 8 bases from V and 3 bases from J; junction bases left unmatched: 13. The CDR3 extends over 15 amino acids. CDR1 and CDR2 (germline): MNHEY, SVGAGI. The CDR3 loop reads CASEERGGQFYEQYF. The CDR3 nucleotides read TGTGCCAGCGAGGAAAGAGGGGGCCAATTCTACGAGCAGTACTTC.

This rearrangement joins TRBV10-3 to TRBJ1-2; no reliable D call. Germline CDR1 reads ENHRY; CDR2 reads SYGVKD. V lost 0 bases to trimming and J lost 4 bases, with 12 bases between them. The CDR3 runs to 15 residues. The CDR3 bases are TGTGCCATCAGTGAGTCTGGGCCAGCAACCTATGGCTACACCTTC. Its translation is CAISESGPATYGYTF.

The rearrangement joins TRBV29-1 to TRBJ2-7, with D possibly being TRBD2 (6 bases). V lost 6 bases and J lost 1, with 13 bases in between. This CDR3 region has 13 residues. The germline V gene has CDR1 SQVTM and CDR2 ANQGSEA. The CDR3 reads CSVRGWGSYEQYF. The CDR3 nucleotides are TGCAGCGTACGGGGGTGGGGGTCCTACGAGCAGTACTTC.

In regard to this clone: Other DNA sequences from this sample encode an identical CDR3 as well. This chain uses TRBV18 with TRBJ2-7, with 8 positions matching TRBD1. This CDR3 contains 14 residues. Germline CDR1 is KGHSH and CDR2 is LQKENI. V was pared by 3 bases and J by 4 bases, with 5 bases of the junction left unmatched. CDR3 DNA: TGTGCCAGCTCACCCGGGACAGGCGGATACGAGCAGTACTTC. As protein: CASSPGTGGYEQYF.

In this sample, this clone turned up once. In nucleotides, the CDR3 is TGCGCCAGCAGCCAAGAAAGGCAGGCAAGCTCTGGAAACACCATATATTTT. Protein sequence: CASSQERQASSGNTIYF. The V gene is TRBV4-3, the J gene TRBJ1-3; no reliable D call. This CDR3 has 17 residues. The ends were cut back, 0 bases at V and 0 bases at J, with 12 bases in the middle. Germline values: CDR1 LGHNA, CDR2 YSLEER.

The V call is TRBV29-1, the J call TRBJ2-7; maybe TRBD1 (6 bases). The CDR3 consists of 13 residues. Trimming pared 4 bases from V and 0 bases from J, leaving 10 bases between. In germline, CDR1 is SQVTM, CDR2 ANQGSEA. The CDR3 sequence: CSVGQVNSYEQYF. CDR3 coding DNA: TGCAGCGTTGGACAGGTAAACTCCTACGAGCAGTACTTC.

The chain is built from TRBV6-5 and TRBJ1-1; D is uncertain. V lost 6 bases and J 4 bases, leaving 12 bases between the germline ends. From germline, CDR1 is MNHEY and CDR2 SVGAGI. CDR3 length equals 13 residues. The CDR3 region has the DNA TGTGCCAGCAGGGGCGTCGTGGGCACTGAAGCTTTCTTT. This gives the protein CASRGVVGTEAFF.

The CDR3 loop reads CASSLVGQGFGYTF. The CDR3 DNA reads TGTGCCAGCAGCTTAGTGGGACAGGGGTTCGGCTACACCTTC. The gene calls are TRBV7-9 and TRBJ1-2; 10 bases fit TRBD1. V lost 1 base, J lost 8 bases, and 4 bases stayed unmatched. The CDR3 length is 14 residues. The germline CDR1 and CDR2 sequences are SEHNR and FQNEAQ (reference sequence).

This clone has a single count. Sequence at one end of the junction differs from germline and may be a read error. V is TRBV6-5 and J is TRBJ2-1; weak D call: TRBD1 (6 bases). There are 15 residues in the CDR3. Germline assignment: CDR1 MNHEY and CDR2 SVGAGI. CDR3 sequence (DNA): TGTGCCAGCCGTTATGGGGGCCTCTCCTACAATGAGCAGTTCTTC. It is translated as CASRYGGLSYNEQFF.

J is TRBJ2-5 and V is TRBV7-8; 13 nucleotides agree with TRBD2. Trimming removed 6 bases from V and 5 bases from J; junction bases left unmatched: 6. Germline V gene sequence: CDR1 SGHVS, CDR2 FQNEAQ. This CDR3 contains 15 residues. CDR3 sequence reads: CASSTSGGGGETQYF. CDR3 sequence (DNA): TGTGCCAGCAGTACTAGCGGGGGGGGTGGCGAGACCCAGTACTTC.

The rearrangement joins TRBV6-5 to TRBJ2-1, with a possible D match to TRBD2 (5 bases). Germline loops: CDR1 MNHEY, CDR2 SVGAGI. This CDR3 comprises 13 residues. V lost 2 bases and J 9 bases, leaving 11 bases between the germline ends. The CDR3 DNA follows: TGTGCCAGCAGTTACCCGGCACGGGGTGAGCAGTTCTTC. Protein product: CASSYPARGEQFF.

The chain uses TRBV9 and TRBJ1-1; D is perhaps TRBD1 (5 bases). Germline V lookup: CDR1 SGDLS, CDR2 YYNGEE. There are 17 residues in the CDR3. The V gene lost 0 bases and the J gene lost 4 bases, with 19 bases spanning the gap. CDR3: CASSVGQFGGLSTEAFF. The CDR3 nucleotides read TGTGCCAGCAGCGTAGGTCAGTTCGGGGGATTATCCACTGAAGCTTTCTTT.